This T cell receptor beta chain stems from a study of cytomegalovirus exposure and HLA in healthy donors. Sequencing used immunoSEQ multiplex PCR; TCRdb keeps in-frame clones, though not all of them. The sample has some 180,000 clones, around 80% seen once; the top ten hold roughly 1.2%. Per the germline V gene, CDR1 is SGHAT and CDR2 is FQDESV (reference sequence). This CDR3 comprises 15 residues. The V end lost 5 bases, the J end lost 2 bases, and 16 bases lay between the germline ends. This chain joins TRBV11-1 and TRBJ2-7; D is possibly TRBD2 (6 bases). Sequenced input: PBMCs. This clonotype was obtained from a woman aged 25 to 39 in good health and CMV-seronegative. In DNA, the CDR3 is TGTGCCAGCAGCCCCCGGGTAGCGGCACCCTACGAGCAGTACTTC. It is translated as CASSPRVAAPYEQYF.